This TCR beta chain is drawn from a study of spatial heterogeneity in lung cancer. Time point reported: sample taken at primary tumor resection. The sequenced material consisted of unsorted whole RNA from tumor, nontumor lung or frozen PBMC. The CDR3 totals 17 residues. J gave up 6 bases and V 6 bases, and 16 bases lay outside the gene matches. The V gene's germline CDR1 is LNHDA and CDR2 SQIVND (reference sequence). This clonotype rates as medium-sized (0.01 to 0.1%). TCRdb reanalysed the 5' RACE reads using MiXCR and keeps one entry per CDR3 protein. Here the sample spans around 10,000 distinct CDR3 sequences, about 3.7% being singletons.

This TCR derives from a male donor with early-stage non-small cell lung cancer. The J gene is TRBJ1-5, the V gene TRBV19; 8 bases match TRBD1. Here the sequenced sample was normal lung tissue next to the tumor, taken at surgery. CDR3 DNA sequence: TGTGCCAGTAGCCGAATGACAGGGGCATCCCTTAGTCAGCCCCAGCATTTT. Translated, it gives CASSRMTGASLSQPQHF. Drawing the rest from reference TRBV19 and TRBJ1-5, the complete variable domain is DGGITQSPKYLFRKEGQNVTLSCEQNLNHDAMYWYRQDPGQGLRLIYYSQIVNDFQKGDIAEGYSVSREKKESFPLTVTSAQKNPTAFYLCASSRMTGASLSQPQHFGDGTRLSIL.